This T cell receptor beta chain was profiled in a study of T-cell reconstitution after alpha-beta-depleted transplantation in children. Broader study findings: High day-60 TCRbeta diversity in some patients came from surviving recipient T cells and thymic progenitors. In patients about two months after transplant, alpha-beta T cells reportedly arose from several hundred expanded graft clones. It was newly produced T cells that mostly accounted for T-cell counts and diversity one year after transplant.

The CDR3 loop spans 12 amino acids. With 3 bases removed from V and 6 bases from J, the gap between germline ends came to 9 bases. About this clonotype itself: Its specificity is unknown.

Unique molecular identifiers were used to barcode this TCRbeta library. In TCRdb, the PCR reads were re-called with MiXCR into one record per CDR3 protein. The data show fewer than 250,000 distinct CDR3 sequences, roughly 15% seen once. This receptor was identified in a male patient aged 2 to 9 who had a stem cell transplant for acute lymphoblastic leukemia, so the T cells may come from the graft donor. Here the sequenced sample was PBMCs, mostly from graft donor cells, taken 360 days after TCRalphabeta/CD19-depleted stem cell transplant. The chain employs TRBV12-3 or TRBV12-4 and TRBJ2-7; no reliable D call. CDR3 nucleotides: TGTGCCAGCAGTTTGGGATCCATCGAGCAGTACTTC. Translation: CASSLGSIEQYF.